This T cell receptor (beta chain) was obtained from a study of T cells after yellow fever vaccination (dated by TCRdb to the late 2010s). Context from the whole study: Libraries from fractions with low cell numbers were prepared with the SMART-Seq v4 Ultra Low Input RNA kit. To track T-cell clones before and after primary and booster YFV17D yellow fever vaccination, bulk TCR alpha and beta repertoires were sequenced longitudinally. The cohort comprised two healthy male donors, one aged 18 to 30 and one aged 30 to 40 years. Bulk PBMC replicates and cell subsets were isolated from blood drawn at multiple timepoints before and after both primary and secondary immunization.

Interpreted using the paper, the treatment or condition label stands for: live attenuated yellow fever vaccine strain. PBMCs were isolated from peripheral blood using a standard Ficoll-Paque protocol. Dynabeads CD4 and CD8 positive selection kits were used to isolate the CD4 and CD8 T-cell fractions. RNA was extracted with TriZol from bulk PBMCs, CD4 and CD8 fractions, and dextramer-positive and dextramer-negative fractions. The paper as a whole reports these results and caveats: The secondary T-cell response was found to be weaker but faster than the primary response, with a peak reached on day 5 rather than on day 15. A small share of clonotypes was detected in both CD4 and CD8 compartments, with the overlap likely arising from convergent recombination. Because only a couple of donors were included in the study, the extent to which the findings can be generalized is limited. Because abundant contaminating clonotypes from the bulk population could be contained in FACS-sorted repertoires, computational filtering was required. Most clones expanded after primary vaccination (96% of CD4 and around nine tenths of CD8) were re-detected after the booster, suggesting that broad memory maintenance occurred.

CDR1 and CDR2 are read off the germline V gene as MNHEY and SVGEGT. Reading from cysteine to phenylalanine, the CDR3 counts 15 amino acids. The DNA shown is the 45-base CDR3, in frame from base 1. V was cut back by 8 bases and J by 1 base, leaving a gap of 17 bases between them. Comment on this clonotype: This clone's antigen is unknown. No much larger clone exists at a distance of one base, and base qualities are not known.

For sequencing, an Illumina NovaSeq 6000 was employed. Synthesis of TCR cDNA relied on 5'RACE template switching, a step that introduced a universal primer site along with unique molecular identifiers. Priming for cDNA synthesis came from both the TCR alpha and TCR beta constant segments. Two PCR steps were used to amplify libraries, with sample barcodes and sequencing adapters being added in the second step. Libraries were sequenced on Illumina HiSeq 2500 (2x100 bp) or NovaSeq (2x150 bp). The authors' pipeline ran thus. Reads were demultiplexed and collapsed into UMI consensus sequences with MIGEC, and V(D)J alignment was performed with MiXCR. Vaccine-responding clonotypes were identified with edgeR using replicate PBMC samples, with FDR below 0.01 and a log2 fold change above 5 up to day 15 being required. Each bulk clonotype received a CD4 or CD8 identity based on whether the sequenced CD4 or CD8 repertoire contained that clonotype at higher abundance. TCRdb handled the public reads itself, with Q25 trimming in fastp and clone calling in MiXCR, and kept productive beta chains. Rows with a matching CDR3 protein are joined into one entry that keeps the most common DNA and genes. The V and J calls shown here were made by TCRdb, not taken from the authors' results. The sample table contains some 260,000 distinct CDR3 sequences; only one count was recorded for around 4.9% of them. The top ten clones comprise 3% to 4% of the sample.

This receptor was taken from a man younger than 35 who received the YFV17D yellow fever vaccine. Specimen: CD4+ T cells sorted from PBMCs, collected on the day of the yellow fever booster vaccination. The sequence joins TRBV6-2 or TRBV6-3 to TRBJ1-1; the D region possibly corresponds to TRBD1 (5 bases align). DNA sequence: TGTGCCAGCCGACTGGGGGATCGGGCGAACACTGAAGCTTTCTTT. The encoded protein is CASRLGDRANTEAFF.